Following are 31 T cell receptor beta chains from one sample sequenced in a study of a mutant IDH1 vaccine in newly diagnosed glioma. The table came from immunoSEQ multiplex PCR; TCRdb's copy has only in-frame clones and leaves some out. The data show over 45,000 clones, approximately 79% seen once. Sample time point: week 5, during vaccination. The content of each vaccine dose was 300 ug of mutant IDH1 20-mer peptide, and topical imiquimod accompanied it. Which antigens these TCRs recognize remains unknown. The sequencing here drew on PBMCs, taken from a glioma patient whose treatment included an IDH1 peptide vaccine. These TCRs come from a woman between 45 and 65 years old with glioma.

This clone was detected a few times. The chain carries TRBV19 and TRBJ1-2, with D unclear. Germline V CDR1 and CDR2: LNHDA, SQIVND (reference sequence). Trimming took off 3 bases at V and 5 bases at J, with 7 bases between the two ends. The CDR3 extends over 12 amino acids. DNA for the CDR3: TGTGCCAGTAGTATGCCCGTTTATGGCTACACCTTC. This translates into CASSMPVYGYTF. Using reference TRBV19 and TRBJ1-2 for the parts outside the CDR3, the full variable domain is DGGITQSPKYLFRKEGQNVTLSCEQNLNHDAMYWYRQDPGQGLRLIYYSQIVNDFQKGDIAEGYSVSREKKESFPLTVTSAQKNPTAFYLCASSMPVYGYTFGSGTRLTVV.

V and J are TRBV5-6 and TRBJ2-7; D gene uncertain. Germline V gene sequence: CDR1 SGHDT, CDR2 YYEEEE. This CDR3 region has 15 residues. V lost 5 bases, J lost 5 bases, and 20 bases lay in between. CDR3 sequence: CASRPLTASGHEQYF. CDR3 coding DNA: TGTGCCAGCAGGCCATTAACGGCCTCAGGCCACGAGCAGTACTTC.

The chain uses TRBV5-1 and TRBJ2-5; 8 bases line up with TRBD1. The CDR3 is 15 amino acids. Per the germline V gene, CDR1 is SGHRS and CDR2 is YFSETQ. Losses at the gene ends were 0 bases for V and 5 bases for J; bases not matched to a gene: 6. The CDR3 is CASSLATGVGETQYF. The CDR3 nucleotides are TGCGCCAGCAGCTTGGCGACAGGGGTCGGTGAGACCCAGTACTTC.

V and J are TRBV5-6 and TRBJ1-2; TRBD1 aligns across 7 bases. The length of the CDR3 is 12 residues. The V gene's germline CDR1 is SGHDT and CDR2 YYEEEE. Trimming removed 2 bases from V and 7 bases from J; junction bases left unmatched: 2. The CDR3 DNA follows: TGTGCCAGCAGCTTTTCAGGGGGTGGCTACACCTTC. It yields the protein CASSFSGGGYTF.

The CDR3 region is CAWGQAPKYEQYF. For the CDR3, the DNA is TGTGCCTGGGGACAGGCCCCGAAATACGAGCAGTACTTC. This chain connects TRBV30 to TRBJ2-7, with 7 bases fitting TRBD1. The CDR3 runs to 13 residues. Trimming at V came to 5 bases and at J to 4 bases, leaving 8 bases not matched to a gene. The germline V gene has CDR1 GTSNPN and CDR2 SVGIG (reference sequence).

This clone appeared a single time. The CDR3 DNA follows: TGTGCCAGCAGCTTCGGGGAAGATACTACGCAGTATTTT. Translating gives CASSFGEDTTQYF. The chain is built from TRBV5-4 and TRBJ2-3; D might be TRBD2 (5 bases). This CDR3 is 13 amino acids long. V was cut by 2 bases and J by 8 bases, with 12 bases left in between. Germline CDR1 reads SGHNT; CDR2 reads YYREEE (reference sequence).

The chain carries TRBV5-5 and TRBJ2-1, with 8 bases identical to TRBD2. J was trimmed by 10 bases and V by 0 bases; bases with no gene match: 12. This CDR3 is 16 amino acids long. Per the germline V gene, CDR1 is SGHKS and CDR2 is YYEKEE (reference sequence). CDR3 nucleotides: TGTGCCAGCAGCTTGGATGTTAGCGGGGCGATGAGGGAGCAGTTCTTC. Protein: CASSLDVSGAMREQFF.

V gene TRBV9 combines with J gene TRBJ2-2; a weak D match, TRBD1 (7 bases). This CDR3 has 18 residues. Trimming pared 0 bases from V and 5 bases from J, leaving 20 bases between. Germline assignment: CDR1 SGDLS and CDR2 YYNGEE. The CDR3 DNA sequence: TGTGCCAGCAGCGTAGCTACGAGGAGGGGGCCTCAAACCGGGGAGCTGTTTTTT. It is translated as CASSVATRRGPQTGELFF.

In DNA, the CDR3 is TGTGCCAGCAGCCAAAACCGTTGGAGGGGGCAGGAGCAGTACTTC. It codes for CASSQNRWRGQEQYF. The chain uses TRBV14 and TRBJ2-7; D may be TRBD1 (7 bases). The V end was cut by 2 bases, the J end by 7 bases, with 18 bases between. Per germline, CDR1 SGHDN and CDR2 FVKESK. The CDR3 sequence is 15 residues long.

V and J are TRBV7-9 and TRBJ1-6, with D perhaps matching TRBD1 (6 bases). CDR1 and CDR2 from the germline V gene are SEHNR and FQNEAQ (reference sequence). Trimming pared 7 bases from V and 13 bases from J, leaving 17 bases between. The CDR3 loop spans 13 amino acids. The CDR3 DNA sequence: TGTGCCAGCAACGCGGGGGGGCTTGATCCCCTCCACTTT. Amino acid sequence: CASNAGGLDPLHF.

The rearrangement uses TRBV6-1 and TRBJ1-1; 9 bases are shared with TRBD1. Germline V CDR1 and CDR2: MNHNS, SASEGT. V was clipped by 5 bases and J by 4 bases; unmatched bases: 2. The CDR3 contains 13 residues. In DNA, the CDR3 is TGTGCCAGCAGTACGACAGGGGGCACTGAAGCTTTCTTT. It translates to CASSTTGGTEAFF.

The chain carries TRBV27 and TRBJ2-7, with D possibly being TRBD2 (5 bases). CDR1 MNHEY and CDR2 SMNVEV come from the germline V gene (reference sequence). The CDR3 is 14 residues long. The V and J ends lost 10 bases and 0 bases respectively, with 16 bases between them. The DNA of the CDR3 is TGTGCCACCCAATGGACTGCCGGCTCCTACGAGCAGTACTTC. Protein product: CATQWTAGSYEQYF.

This chain uses TRBV7-7 with TRBJ2-1; 15 bases fit TRBD2. This CDR3 spans 17 amino acids. The V segment lost 1 base and the J segment 6 bases; nucleotides outside the gene matches: 4. In germline, CDR1 is SSHAT, CDR2 FNYEAQ (reference sequence). Here the CDR3 reads CASSLGTSGGAGNEQFF. In nucleotides, the CDR3 is TGTGCCAGCAGCTTAGGGACTAGCGGGGGGGCTGGCAATGAGCAGTTCTTC.

The rearrangement uses TRBV19 and TRBJ1-3; no clear D. The CDR3 is 15 amino acids. Between the trimmed V and J ends, which lost 5 bases and 0 bases, there was a span of 11 bases. Germline V gives CDR1 LNHDA, CDR2 SQIVND (reference sequence). The CDR3 sequence: CASSLGGSSGNTIYF. In DNA form, the CDR3 reads TGTGCCAGTAGTCTGGGCGGGAGCTCTGGAAACACCATATATTTT.

The chain joins TRBV7-9 to TRBJ1-5; tentative D call: TRBD1 (6 bases). This CDR3 region has 13 residues. Germline V CDR1 and CDR2: SEHNR, FQNEAQ (reference sequence). V was shortened by 5 bases and J by 7 bases, with 12 bases between the two germline ends. The DNA of the CDR3 is TGTGCCAGCAGCCGAGAAGGACAGCAGCCCCAGCATTTT. This translates into CASSREGQQPQHF.

The chain links TRBV9 to TRBJ1-6, with TRBD1 matching over 9 bases. CDR3 length equals 15 residues. Trimming removed 0 bases from V and 8 bases from J; junction bases left unmatched: 3. Germline V lookup: CDR1 SGDLS, CDR2 YYNGEE. CDR3 amino acids: CASSVGGTGHSPLHF. DNA for the CDR3: TGTGCCAGCAGCGTAGGCGGGACAGGGCATTCACCCCTCCACTTT.

This clone has a handful of counts. The chain links TRBV6-1 to TRBJ2-1; TRBD2 agrees at 10 bases. The V and J ends lost 4 bases and 3 bases, in that order; junction bases with no gene match: 3. CDR1 and CDR2 (germline): MNHNS, SASEGT. The length of the CDR3 is 15 residues. The CDR3 is CASSVIAGGYNEQFF. The CDR3 DNA is TGTGCCAGCAGTGTAATAGCGGGGGGCTACAATGAGCAGTTCTTC.

The gene calls are TRBV30 and TRBJ2-5, with TRBD2 identical over 15 bases. CDR1 and CDR2 from the germline V gene are GTSNPN and SVGIG (reference sequence). The CDR3 sequence is 16 residues long. Trimming took 1 base from V and 5 from J; bases not matched to a gene: 5. DNA for the CDR3: TGTGCCTGGAGTGGTGGGACTAGCGGGGGGCGGGAGACCCAGTACTTC. As protein: CAWSGGTSGGRETQYF. Supplemented by reference TRBV30 and TRBJ2-5, the full variable domain reads SQTIHQWPATLVQPVGSPLSLECTVEGTSNPNLYWYRQAAGRGLQLLFYSVGIGQISSEVPQNLSASRPQDRQFILSSKKLLLSDSGFYLCAWSGGTSGGRETQYFGPGTRLLVL.

This chain connects TRBV2 to TRBJ1-4, with a tentative D call TRBD1 (6 bases). Germline CDR1 and CDR2: SNHLY and FYNNEI. The CDR3 spans 15 residues. V lost 6 bases, J lost 5 bases, and 16 bases lay in between. The CDR3: CASRNDQGRNEKLFF. CDR3 nucleotides: TGTGCCAGCAGGAACGACCAGGGGCGGAATGAAAAACTGTTTTTT.

About this clone: One junction end disagrees with the germline gene, perhaps due to a read error. V gene TRBV9 combines with J gene TRBJ2-7; D perhaps matches TRBD2 (5 bases). Germline-derived CDR1 and CDR2 are SGDLS and YYNGEE. The CDR3 totals 13 residues. The CDR3 DNA follows: TGTGCCAGCAGCTCTCGACTATCCTCCGAGCAGTACTTC. Translated, it gives CASSSRLSSEQYF. Full variable domain (outside the CDR3, taken from reference TRBV9 and TRBJ2-7): DSGVTQTPKHLITATGQRVTLRCSPRSGDLSVYWYQQSLDQGLQFLIQYYNGEERAKGNILERFSAQQFPDLHSELNLSSLELGDSALYFCASSSRLSSEQYFGPGTRLTVT.

V and J are TRBV2 and TRBJ2-7; 8 bases fit TRBD1. Germline V CDR1 and CDR2: SNHLY, FYNNEI. Trimming removed 6 bases from V and 3 bases from J; junction bases left unmatched: 4. The CDR3 is 13 residues long. This chain's CDR3 is CASRGTGDYEQYF. The CDR3, as DNA: TGTGCCAGCAGAGGGACAGGAGACTACGAGCAGTACTTC. The full variable domain, rest sourced from reference TRBV2 and TRBJ2-7, is EPEVTQTPSHQVTQMGQEVILRCVPISNHLYFYWYRQILGQKVEFLVSFYNNEISEKSEIFDDQFSVERPDGSNFTLKIRSTKLEDSAMYFCASRGTGDYEQYFGPGTRLTVT.

This chain joins TRBV27 and TRBJ1-1; D remains unclear. The CDR3 is made up of 14 amino acids. V was shortened by 3 bases and J by 3 bases, with 11 bases between the two germline ends. The germline gives CDR1 MNHEY, CDR2 SMNVEV (reference sequence). In nucleotides, the CDR3 is TGTGCCAGCAGTTTGCGTCATGGCGACACTGAAGCTTTCTTT. It translates to CASSLRHGDTEAFF.

The chain combines TRBV18 with TRBJ2-7; D not resolved. This CDR3 comprises 12 residues. Trimming took 3 bases from V and 4 from J, leaving 7 bases between them. The germline gives CDR1 KGHSH, CDR2 LQKENI. DNA for the CDR3: TGTGCCAGCTCACCCAATCTATACGAGCAGTACTTC. Its protein is CASSPNLYEQYF.

This clone appeared a single time. The rearrangement links TRBV5-1 to TRBJ1-6; a weak D match, TRBD1 (5 bases). The CDR3 has 15 residues. Trimming shortened V by 4 bases and J by 8 bases, and 16 bases separated the two germline ends. Germline V gene data show CDR1 as SGHRS and CDR2 as YFSETQ. The CDR3 here is CASSPSGGEYSPLHF. The DNA for the CDR3 is TGCGCCAGCAGCCCCTCGGGAGGGGAGTATTCACCCCTCCACTTT.

This chain connects TRBV5-1 to TRBJ1-1, with 9 nucleotides matching TRBD1. The CDR3 covers 13 residues. Unmatched junction bases numbered 1, after V lost 3 bases and J lost 4 bases. Germline V CDR1 and CDR2: SGHRS, YFSETQ. The CDR3, as DNA: TGCGCCAGCAGCTCGACAGGGGGCACTGAAGCTTTCTTT. This encodes CASSSTGGTEAFF.

This clone appeared a single time. The chain couples TRBV4-3 to TRBJ2-5; D is possibly TRBD2 (6 bases). The length of the CDR3 is 15 residues. The germline gives CDR1 LGHNA, CDR2 YSLEER. The V gene lost 4 bases and the J gene lost 7 bases, with 19 bases spanning the gap. Here the CDR3 DNA reads TGCGCCAGCAGCCTAAATACGGGACTGCCCACGACCCAGTACTTC. Amino acids: CASSLNTGLPTTQYF.

This clone came up once. This chain joins TRBV7-9 and TRBJ1-5; D is possibly TRBD1 (5 bases). Germline V gene data show CDR1 as SEHNR and CDR2 as FQNEAQ (reference sequence). The V end was cut by 5 bases, the J end by 2 bases, with 16 bases between. The CDR3 spans 16 residues. The CDR3: CASSRSDSHGNQPQHF. Written as DNA, the CDR3 is TGTGCCAGCAGCAGATCCGACAGCCACGGCAATCAGCCCCAGCATTTT.

The CDR3 here is CASSPWGGLNTEAFF. CDR3 coding DNA: TGTGCCAGCAGCCCTTGGGGGGGGCTGAACACTGAAGCTTTCTTT. The chain combines TRBV14 with TRBJ1-1; tentative D call: TRBD1 (6 bases). This CDR3 spans 15 amino acids. Deletions cut 4 bases from V and 0 bases from J, with 12 bases between. Per germline, CDR1 SGHDN and CDR2 FVKESK.

This clone has only one observation. CDR3 residues: CASSTTSGGETQYF. The CDR3 nucleotides read TGTGCCAGCAGCACCACCTCGGGTGGGGAGACCCAGTACTTC. The genes are TRBV2 and TRBJ2-5; D is uncertain. Trimming pared 6 bases from V and 5 bases from J, leaving 16 bases between. This CDR3 comprises 14 residues. CDR1 and CDR2 (germline): SNHLY, FYNNEI.

The gene calls are TRBV28 and TRBJ2-3, with D possibly being TRBD2 (7 bases). With 6 bases removed from V and 0 bases from J, the gap between germline ends came to 13 bases. In germline, CDR1 is MDHEN, CDR2 SYDVKM. The CDR3 runs to 15 residues. The DNA of the CDR3 is TGTGCCAGCAGGCTTAGGGGGGGAAGCACAGATACGCAGTATTTT. Translated: CASRLRGGSTDTQYF.

V usage is TRBV4-2 and J usage is TRBJ2-7; TRBD1 matches at 8 bases. CDR1 and CDR2 from the germline V gene are LGHNA and YNFKEQ. CDR3 length: 16 residues. Trimming took 0 bases from V and 3 from J; bases not matched to a gene: 7. The CDR3 sequence is CASSQEMRGQVYEQYF. The CDR3 DNA sequence: TGTGCCAGCAGCCAAGAAATGAGGGGACAGGTCTACGAGCAGTACTTC.